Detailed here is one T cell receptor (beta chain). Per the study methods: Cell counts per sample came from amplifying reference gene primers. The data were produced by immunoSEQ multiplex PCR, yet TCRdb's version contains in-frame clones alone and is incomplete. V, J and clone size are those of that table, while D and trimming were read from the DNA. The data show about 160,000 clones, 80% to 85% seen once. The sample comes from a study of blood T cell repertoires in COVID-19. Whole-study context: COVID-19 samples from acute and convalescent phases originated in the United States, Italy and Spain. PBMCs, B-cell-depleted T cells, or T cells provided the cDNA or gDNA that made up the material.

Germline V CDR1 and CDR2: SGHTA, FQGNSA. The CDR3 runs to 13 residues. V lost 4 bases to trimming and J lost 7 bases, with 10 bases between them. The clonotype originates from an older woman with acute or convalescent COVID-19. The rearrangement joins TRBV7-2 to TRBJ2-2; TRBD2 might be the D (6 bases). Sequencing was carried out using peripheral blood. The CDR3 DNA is TGTGCCAGCAGCTATACTAGCTACGGGGAGCTGTTTTTT. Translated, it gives CASSYTSYGELFF. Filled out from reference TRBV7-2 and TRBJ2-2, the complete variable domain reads GAGVSQSPSNKVTEKGKDVELRCDPISGHTALYWYRQSLGQGLEFLIYFQGNSAPDKSGLPSDRFSAERTGGSVSTLTIQRTQQEDSAVYLCASSYTSYGELFFGEGSRLTVL.